The sequence of this TCR beta chain was determined in a study of cytomegalovirus exposure and HLA in healthy donors (TCRdb year 2017). Notes on the research overall: In an earlier analysis of 587 of the donors, 250 to 350 Gb of sequence data and 90 million to 130 million unique TCR beta sequences from 150 million to 200 million T cells were reported. Donor age, sex, ethnicity and CMV serostatus were collected together with the repertoire data. Approximately 310 gigabases of sequencing data and approximately 80 million unique TCR sequences were included in an early release covering over 600 HLA-typed donors. Roughly five DR-DQ haplotypes were treated as single units for association and clustering because of strong linkage in the cohort. Of the 300 to 450 genotyped donors, approximately 83% fell in the genetic ancestry cluster associated with self-reported Caucasian donors. The number of donors typed differed by locus, with 629-630 for A, B, C, DRB1 and DQB1, roughly 520 for DQA1, approximately 580 for DPA1, and 472 for DPB1. The T cell repertoires of 550 to 850 subjects were profiled by immunosequencing and related to cytomegalovirus serostatus. A later analysis re-analyzed previously published TCR beta repertoires from about 730 donors and added high-resolution HLA genotyping to study TCR occurrence patterns. Both class I and class II loci were covered by HLA typing, at four-digit resolution. Among around 400 genotyped donors of the cohort, an average of approximately 200,000 unique TCR beta nucleotide sequences was sequenced per donor, of which about 18% were non-productive. The study was designed to test whether signatures of past pathogen exposure could be identified by cataloging public T cell receptors. In the later analysis, no new phenotypic data were used to find candidate immune exposures; instead, reliance was placed on TCR beta sequences and their occurrence across donors. In addition to the first cohort of 650 to 800 subjects, a separate validation cohort of under 150 different subjects was used. To predict cytomegalovirus infection status, the study combined high-throughput TCR immunosequencing, statistical association of individual TCRs with disease status, and machine learning. An earlier analysis of nearly 600 of the donors applied high-throughput TCR beta sequencing to assess whether each TCR beta V gene segment acted as functional or pseudogenic. All discovery cohort repertoires had been generated on a single sequencing platform. In a later genetic analysis, genome-wide SNP genotypes for about 55% of the roughly 670 donors were used, and that subset was treated as a discovery cohort. Results the study describes overall, beyond this receptor: In an earlier analysis of roughly 500 of the donors, most TCR beta V segments appeared in productive rearrangements about 87% or about 30% of the time, broadly matching IMGT annotations. About 15 rarely observed V segments, including chromosome 9 orphons, were excluded from the earlier analysis of some 590 of the donors because counts were too low. Assigning TCR associations to individual alleles was difficult when HLA alleles, especially DR and DQ, strongly co-occurred. A later analysis found that most CMV-associated TCR beta chains appeared HLA-restricted, with HLA associations seemingly driven largely by CMV exposure. Only TCR beta chains were sequenced in this cohort, and the absence of alpha or paired-chain data limited detectable features. A total of about 150 TCR beta chains were listed by the study as associated with cytomegalovirus. According to a later analysis, TCR association rates differed among HLA loci, with DRB1 alleles showing the most associated TCRs and HLA-C alleles showing the fewest. In vitro tests confirmed that a few of the cytomegalovirus-associated TCR beta chains recognize cytomegalovirus antigens. A cluster of highly shared sequence variants was judged likely to represent a technical artifact of the sequencing pipeline. CMV serostatus was the only immune exposure information available for the cohort. A later genetic analysis reported fewer N-insertions in productive TCRs among donors in an Asian-associated ancestry cluster than the roughly 620-donor mean. In a later analysis, 16,951 TCR beta sequences were associated with specific HLA alleles at a false discovery rate of 0.05. Most TCR sequences were observed very rarely across donors, whereas some public TCRs were present in many individuals. According to a later analysis, parvovirus B19, influenza, CMV and Epstein-Barr virus appeared linked to several top co-occurrence clusters. Because HLA typing was missing for some donors at each locus, association tests included only the typed subset. A further reported finding was that TCR beta sequences accurately predicted the HLA-A and HLA-B alleles for most subjects in the first cohort. Roughly uniform sequencing depth across donors was assumed in presence/absence analyses, although this assumption may not hold. The authors suggested that the approach could potentially be extended to other disease states and immunological phenotypes. Compared with equally common non-associated chains, HLA-associated TCR beta chains in a later analysis were more clonally expanded and had lower generation probabilities. The 87-base-pair reads could not distinguish some IMGT-functional V segments, including TRBV6-2 and TRBV6-3, so those segments were excluded. In both the original and validation cohorts, the classifier was reported to diagnose cytomegalovirus status with high specificity and sensitivity. Linkage disequilibrium might explain the correlated functional status among segregating V segments, but an unknown experimental factor could not be excluded. An association between a missense DCLRE1C variant and V-gene and J-gene trimming of TCR beta chains was found in a later genetic analysis and replicated in an independent cohort.

From its cysteine to its phenylalanine, the CDR3 spans 15 amino acids. Solely the CDR3 DNA is kept, with 45 bases framed from the first base. V is trimmed back by 5 bases and J by 6 bases, and the junction contains 4 bases that no gene match accounts for. CDR1 and CDR2, per the germline V gene, are MNHEY and SVGAGI. The library was made by the immunoSEQ multiplex PCR assay. A mixture of 60 forward primers for TCR Vbeta segments and 13 reverse primers for TCR Jbeta segments was used in the multiplex PCR. The CDR3 region of rearranged TCR beta genes was amplified from genomic DNA with a multiplex PCR assay. On the Illumina HiSeq System, the amplified TCR beta libraries were sequenced as 87-base-pair reads. The source study handled its data this way. Across the 500 to 750 repertoires, a later analysis counted 75 million to 90 million unique TCR beta chains, roughly 11 million of which were shared by at least two donors. A nearest-neighbor algorithm error-corrected the raw reads and collapsed the reads into unique sequences, merging closely related sequences to remove PCR and sequencing errors. CDR3 sequences were aligned to IMGT reference sequences to assign V, D and J gene segments. For a sequence to be retained, at least a six-nucleotide match to both a V gene segment and a J gene segment was required. A rearrangement was called productive if the CDR3 had no stop codons and remained in frame with V and J, and every other rearrangement was called non-productive. CDR3 was defined by IMGT convention, running from the second conserved V-encoded cysteine to the conserved J-encoded phenylalanine. In an earlier analysis of around 600 of the donors, sequences lacking an unambiguous match to a single V gene segment were excluded. An earlier analysis of fewer than 750 of the donors called V segments functional above 56.7% productive rearrangements and segregating when the between-donor standard deviation exceeded 5%. A statistical classification framework was built for diagnosing cytomegalovirus status from the catalog of TCR beta chain sequences. V and J gene assignment, in a later analysis, came from comparing TCR nucleotide sequences with IMGT/GENE-DB human TR gene sequences. In a later analysis, CDR3 sequences and most-parsimonious VDJ recombination scenarios were assigned using the TCRdist pipeline. In a later analysis, every TCR beta chain was defined by the combination of its CDR3 amino acid sequence and its V-gene family, and reads without a unique V-gene family were dropped. A later analysis removed several hundred highly shared, low-generation-probability nucleotide sequences to deal with suspected cross-contamination and a sequencing artifact. A later analysis calculated a clonal expansion index for each public chain from normalized within-repertoire ranks of inferred template counts. Generation probabilities in a later analysis came from a VDJ recombination model fitted to out-of-frame rearrangements, and those results were checked against IGoR. In a later analysis, TCR-TCR, TCR-HLA and TCR-CMV co-occurrence was scored with hypergeometric tests, and a repertoire-size bias correction was applied to TCR pairs. To estimate false discovery rates, a later analysis permuted the HLA or CMV assignments 20 times. A later analysis grouped co-occurring TCRs with DBSCAN, adding TCRdist sequence similarity when clustering within HLA-allele-positive subsets. Co-occurrence clustering excluded repertoires with fewer than 30,000 or more than 120,000 public chains, plus five with anomalous nucleotide sharing. TCRdb stores this immuneACCESS table with in-frame sequences only. Part of the clones is absent; in the studies checked, under half of the shortfall reflects unresolved V genes, and no reason is known for the rest. That table furnishes V, J and clone size, whereas the DNA furnished D and trimming. A total of about 97,000 clones appear in this sample, roughly four fifths of them only once. Around 5.2% of the sample lies in the top ten.

As to this clone: What antigen it recognizes has not been identified. One base away there is no much larger clone; base qualities are not given.

The cohort comprised fewer than 700 healthy bone marrow donors. Cohort members were all nominally healthy when sampled, although unrecorded immune exposures were likely present. The donor tested CMV seropositive and was one of the 289 seropositive cohort members. A peripheral blood sample was collected from each donor, and TCR beta sequencing was performed on peripheral blood mononuclear cells. The Qiagen DNeasy Blood Extraction Kit was used to extract genomic DNA from the blood cell samples. The source of this sequence is a middle-aged man in good health and CMV-seropositive. The V and J genes are TRBV6-5 and TRBJ2-1; 13 central nucleotides agree with TRBD2. What was sequenced was PBMCs. The sequenced DNA: TGTGCCAGCAGTAGACGGACTAGCGGGGGCAATGAGCAGTTCTTC. It specifies CASSRRTSGGNEQFF.